Below are 9 T cell receptor beta chains sequenced from a single sample in a study of blood T cell repertoires in COVID-19. Method: immunoSEQ multiplex PCR; TCRdb's copy keeps in-frame clones and lacks some. The sample lists roughly 200,000 clones; 84% were seen once. The specimen was PBMCs or T cells enriched from blood (not recorded which). Source of these receptors: a woman aged 25-40 years who had been exposed to COVID-19.

This clone was counted only a few times. J is TRBJ1-6 and V is TRBV19, with TRBD1 matching 7 bases. Germline CDR1 reads LNHDA; CDR2 reads SQIVND (reference sequence). V trimming: 3 bases; J trimming: 6 bases; junction bases outside the gene matches: 2. The length of the CDR3 is 14 residues. In DNA form, the CDR3 reads TGTGCCAGTAGTATCCGGGACAGTAATTCACCCCTCCACTTT. Translation gives CASSIRDSNSPLHF.

The chain links TRBV5-6 to TRBJ1-1; TRBD1 matches 7 bases. The CDR3 runs to 14 residues. The germline V gene has CDR1 SGHDT and CDR2 YYEEEE. V shed 3 bases and J 3 bases; nucleotides not matched to a gene: 5. The CDR3 DNA follows: TGTGCCAGCAGCTCGGACAGGAGATACACTGAAGCTTTCTTT. Its protein product is CASSSDRRYTEAFF.

The gene calls are TRBV9 and TRBJ1-6; 9 positions match TRBD1. Germline V gene lookup returns CDR1 SGDLS and CDR2 YYNGEE. Trimming took 3 bases from V and 7 from J; bases not matched to a gene: 8. This CDR3 is built from 16 residues. The CDR3 DNA reads TGTGCCAGCAGCGCGCGAACGGGACAGGGCAATTCACCCCTCCACTTT. It codes for CASSARTGQGNSPLHF.

The genes are TRBV19 and TRBJ1-1; D call uncertain. V gave up 7 bases and J gave up 10 bases, with 13 bases separating them. The CDR3 runs 11 residues. Per germline, CDR1 LNHDA and CDR2 SQIVND (reference sequence). CDR3 region: CASMAGITAFF. The CDR3 nucleotides read TGTGCCAGTATGGCAGGTATAACAGCTTTCTTT.

V usage is TRBV27 and J usage is TRBJ1-3; D perhaps matches TRBD1 (5 bases). The CDR3 covers 15 residues. Germline V CDR1 and CDR2: MNHEY, SMNVEV (reference sequence). The V gene lost 6 bases and the J gene lost 0 bases, with 12 bases spanning the gap. DNA for the CDR3: TGTGCCAGCAGCATGGGGACTTACTCTGGAAACACCATATATTTT. Its protein is CASSMGTYSGNTIYF.

The J gene is TRBJ1-4, the V gene TRBV19; 9 nucleotides line up with TRBD1. CDR3 size: 16 residues. From germline, CDR1 is LNHDA and CDR2 SQIVND (reference sequence). With 5 bases clipped from V and 8 bases from J, the junction kept 12 bases outside the gene matches. This CDR3 is CASSVGRGQGEEKLFF. The DNA of the CDR3 is TGTGCCAGTAGTGTAGGTAGGGGACAGGGTGAAGAAAAACTGTTTTTT.

V usage is TRBV18 and J usage is TRBJ1-5; 10 bases are shared with TRBD1. CDR3 length equals 13 residues. CDR1 and CDR2 (germline): KGHSH, LQKENI. V lost 8 bases to trimming and J lost 4 bases; unmatched junction nucleotides: 2. CDR3 region: CASTGQGNQPQHF. The CDR3 DNA sequence: TGTGCCAGCACGGGACAGGGGAATCAGCCCCAGCATTTT.

The sample holds one count of this clone. J is TRBJ2-6 and V is TRBV7-9; 9 bases match TRBD1. The CDR3 extends over 19 amino acids. Germline loops: CDR1 SEHNR, CDR2 FQNEAQ (reference sequence). The V and J ends lost 4 bases and 5 bases, in that order; junction bases with no gene match: 15. DNA of the CDR3: TGTGCCAGCAGCTCGACCGGGACAGGGCCGCCCGATAGGGCCAACGTCCTGACTTTC. This codes for CASSSTGTGPPDRANVLTF.

The rearrangement links TRBV10-1 to TRBJ2-3, with D hard to call. The germline gives CDR1 WNHNN, CDR2 SYGVQD (reference sequence). V was cut by 5 bases and J by 6 bases, with 12 bases left in between. The CDR3 extends over 13 amino acids. CDR3 sequence (DNA): TGCGCCAGCAGTAAGAAGACGGGTGATACGCAGTATTTT. Translated: CASSKKTGDTQYF.